One and the same sample provided the 20 T cell receptor beta chains below, sequenced in a study of T cell responses to AZD1222 COVID-19 vaccine. Some clones are missing from TCRdb's copy, which holds only in-frame ones; the method was immunoSEQ multiplex PCR. Among about 160,000 clones listed, almost 90% were seen once. This specimen consisted of peripheral blood, obtained on day 0 of AZD1222 vaccination. The source of these receptors is an adult in good health.

The chain uses TRBV11-1 and TRBJ1-1; 7 nucleotides line up with TRBD1. The CDR3 consists of 14 residues. Germline loops: CDR1 SGHAT, CDR2 FQDESV (reference sequence). The V segment lost 2 bases and the J segment 7 bases; nucleotides outside the gene matches: 7. This CDR3 is CASSLTRGPYEAFF. The CDR3 region has the DNA TGTGCCAGCAGCTTAACGAGGGGGCCCTATGAAGCTTTCTTT.

The V and J genes are TRBV5-6 and TRBJ1-1; D perhaps matches TRBD1 (5 bases). The V end was cut by 0 bases, the J end by 10 bases, with 13 bases between. Germline V gives CDR1 SGHDT, CDR2 YYEEEE. The CDR3 sequence is 13 residues long. CDR3 in DNA: TGTGCCAGCAGCTTGGCCGGTGGACATCCAGCTTTCTTT. Its translation is CASSLAGGHPAFF.

The chain uses TRBV4-3 and TRBJ1-2; D is undetermined. V was pared by 0 bases and J by 4 bases, with 15 bases between. The CDR3 runs 16 residues. CDR1 is LGHNA and CDR2 is YSLEER in the germline V gene. The CDR3 DNA reads TGCGCCAGCAGCCAAGAAGGAGGGTTGGCTCGCTATGGCTACACCTTC. Translating gives CASSQEGGLARYGYTF.

CDR3 loop: CASSIQHQETQYF. In DNA form, the CDR3 reads TGTGCCAGCTCAATACAGCACCAAGAGACCCAGTACTTC. V gene TRBV18 combines with J gene TRBJ2-5; D is ambiguous. V gave up 5 bases and J gave up 0 bases, with 7 bases separating them. Germline CDR1 reads KGHSH; CDR2 reads LQKENI. The CDR3 contains 13 residues.

The chain is built from TRBV28 and TRBJ2-3; D gene uncertain. The CDR3 is 14 amino acids. From germline, CDR1 is MDHEN and CDR2 SYDVKM. The ends were cut back, 3 bases at V and 2 bases at J, with 9 bases in the middle. The CDR3 region has the DNA TGTGCCAGCAGTTTTCCCCCACTCACAGATACGCAGTATTTT. It yields the protein CASSFPPLTDTQYF.

V gene TRBV11-2 combines with J gene TRBJ2-7; D not resolved. The CDR3 has 13 amino acids. Germline V gives CDR1 SGHAT, CDR2 FQNNGV. V dropped 1 base and J dropped 6 bases, with 10 bases sitting between them. Here the CDR3 reads CASSLVTRTEQYF. CDR3 DNA sequence: TGTGCCAGCAGCTTAGTAACCCGCACCGAGCAGTACTTC.

The chain employs TRBV27 and TRBJ1-1; possibly TRBD1 for D (5 bases). The CDR3 extends over 15 amino acids. Germline V gives CDR1 MNHEY, CDR2 SMNVEV (reference sequence). The V and J ends lost 6 bases and 3 bases respectively, with 17 bases between them. CDR3 protein: CASRPLGEWDTEAFF. CDR3 coding DNA: TGTGCCAGCAGGCCCTTAGGGGAATGGGACACTGAAGCTTTCTTT.

V gene TRBV30 combines with J gene TRBJ2-3, with 9 bases that match TRBD2. CDR3 length: 14 amino acids. J lost 2 bases, V lost 1 base, and 1 base had no gene match. Germline loops: CDR1 GTSNPN, CDR2 SVGIG (reference sequence). The CDR3 DNA reads TGTGCCTGGAGTGCGGGACTAGCCACAGATACGCAGTATTTT. Its protein product is CAWSAGLATDTQYF.

The gene calls are TRBV29-1 and TRBJ2-1; 9 bases agree with TRBD1. Trimming cost V 6 bases and J 6 bases; bases outside gene matches: 12. This CDR3 is built from 15 residues. In germline, CDR1 is SQVTM, CDR2 ANQGSEA. In DNA, the CDR3 is TGCAGCGTAGATCTTCCCGGGACAGGGAGCAATGAGCAGTTCTTC. It translates to CSVDLPGTGSNEQFF.

V is TRBV28 and J is TRBJ2-2, with TRBD2 matching over 8 bases. The J segment lost 7 bases and the V segment lost 4 bases, leaving 20 bases of the junction unmatched. The germline V gene encodes CDR1 MDHEN and CDR2 SYDVKM. The CDR3 runs 19 residues. The CDR3 is CASSSLDTLTAGEIGELFF. CDR3 in DNA: TGTGCCAGCAGTTCCCTCGACACCCTCACAGCGGGAGAAATCGGGGAGCTGTTTTTT.

The gene calls are TRBV5-5 and TRBJ1-5; TRBD1 matches 7 bases. CDR3 size: 17 residues. The ends lost 4 bases at V and 2 bases at J; junction bases unmatched: 12. CDR1 and CDR2 from the germline V gene are SGHKS and YYEKEE (reference sequence). This CDR3 reads CASSPYDRDKRNQPQHF. CDR3 coding DNA: TGTGCCAGCAGCCCGTATGACAGGGATAAGCGCAATCAGCCCCAGCATTTT.

The V call is TRBV6-5, the J call TRBJ1-4; D is perhaps TRBD1 (5 bases). V lost 4 bases, J lost 5 bases, and 14 bases lay in between. Germline CDR1 reads MNHEY; CDR2 reads SVGAGI. CDR3 length equals 15 residues. In DNA, the CDR3 is TGTGCCAGCAGTTCCACCGACAGAGTCAATGAAAAACTGTTTTTT. Translation: CASSSTDRVNEKLFF.

J is TRBJ2-3 and V is TRBV2; possible D gene TRBD1, 5 bases. The CDR3 runs 14 residues. Trimming removed 10 bases from V and 0 bases from J, with 14 bases in between. Germline CDR1 reads SNHLY; CDR2 reads FYNNEI. CDR3 in amino acids: CAIPWTPSTDTQYF. Written as DNA, the CDR3 is TGTGCCATTCCTTGGACACCCAGCACAGATACGCAGTATTTT.

The gene calls are TRBV10-2 and TRBJ1-2; 7 bases agree with TRBD1. The CDR3 sequence is 13 residues long. Germline values: CDR1 WSHSY, CDR2 SAAADI. The V gene end was trimmed by 10 bases and the J gene end by 3 bases; junction bases not matched to a gene: 8. CDR3 residues: CANGQARDYGYTF. The CDR3 bases are TGCGCCAACGGACAGGCGAGGGACTATGGCTACACCTTC.

V usage is TRBV28 and J usage is TRBJ1-3; a weak D match, TRBD1 (5 bases). This CDR3 contains 12 residues. Germline CDR1 and CDR2: MDHEN and SYDVKM. CDR3 sequence: CVSSGTGNTIYF. The CDR3 DNA sequence: TGTGTCTCGTCAGGGACTGGAAACACCATATATTTT. The entire variable domain, with the rest obtained from reference TRBV28 and TRBJ1-3, is as follows: DVKVTQSSRYLVKRTGEKVFLECVQDMDHENMFWYRQDPGLGLRLIYFSYDVKMKEKGDIPEGYSVSREKKERFSLILESASTNQTSMYLCVSSGTGNTIYFGEGSWLTVV.

CDR3 in DNA: TGTGCCAGCAGTGGGGACAGGGTCTATGGCTACACCTTC. Amino acid sequence: CASSGDRVYGYTF. This chain connects TRBV28 to TRBJ1-2, with 9 bases identical to TRBD1. Germline loops: CDR1 MDHEN, CDR2 SYDVKM. The CDR3 sequence is 13 residues long. The J segment lost 4 bases and the V segment lost 5 bases, leaving 2 bases of the junction unmatched.

CDR3 nucleotides: TGTGCCAGCAGTCCTCAGGGCACTGAAGCTTTCTTT. The encoded protein is CASSPQGTEAFF. The rearrangement joins TRBV12-3 or TRBV12-4 to TRBJ1-1; D may be TRBD1 (5 bases). The length of the CDR3 is 12 residues. Trimming took off 5 bases at V and 4 bases at J, with 8 bases between the two ends.

V and J are TRBV7-9 and TRBJ1-6; D uncertain. V shed 1 base and J shed 5 bases, with 12 bases lying between them. Germline values: CDR1 SEHNR, CDR2 FQNEAQ (reference sequence). This CDR3 region has 16 residues. The CDR3 bases are TGTGCCAGCAGCTTAGTAGCTGGAACCAATAATTCACCCCTCCACTTT. It specifies CASSLVAGTNNSPLHF.

The chain carries TRBV5-1 and TRBJ2-5; 8 bases are shared with TRBD1. The CDR3 totals 19 residues. Looked up from germline, CDR1 is SGHRS and CDR2 is YFSETQ. V gave up 7 bases and J gave up 2 bases; unmatched junction bases: 22. The CDR3: CASGDWTGFGETRQETQYF. The CDR3 bases are TGCGCCAGCGGGGACTGGACAGGGTTTGGTGAAACGAGACAAGAGACCCAGTACTTC.

CDR3 DNA: TGTGCCAGCAGCTTTTATGGGAACACTGAAGCTTTCTTT. Protein: CASSFYGNTEAFF. The chain combines TRBV7-2 with TRBJ1-1, with D uncertain. Trimming stripped 3 bases from V and 1 base from J, with 6 bases between. CDR3 length equals 13 residues. Germline loops: CDR1 SGHTA, CDR2 FQGNSA.